The 28 T cell receptor beta chains in this list originate from one sample, sequenced in a study of cytomegalovirus exposure and HLA in healthy donors. The PCR contained 60 Vbeta and 13 Jbeta primers. The assay was immunoSEQ multiplex PCR, and TCRdb's table has in-frame clones only and misses some. The data contain some 110,000 clones, around 80% of them seen just once; the ten biggest clones take up 7% to 10%. The sequencing input was PBMCs. The receptor source for this set is a middle-aged man in good health and CMV-seropositive.

The chain carries TRBV7-3 and TRBJ2-7; TRBD1 matches 10 bases. CDR1 and CDR2 (germline): SGHTA, FQGTGA. The CDR3 consists of 12 residues. Losses at the gene ends were 4 bases for V and 10 bases for J; bases not matched to a gene: 4. The CDR3 sequence: CASSSGTGEQYF. In nucleotides, the CDR3 is TGTGCCAGCAGCTCAGGGACAGGGGAACAGTACTTC.

DNA for the CDR3: TGTGCCAGCAGGAAACTGGGACAGGCTCACCATGGCTACACCTTC. Amino acid sequence: CASRKLGQAHHGYTF. This chain uses TRBV6-5 with TRBJ1-2, with 8 bases that match TRBD1. The CDR3 length is 15 residues. The V gene's germline CDR1 is MNHEY and CDR2 SVGAGI. The trim removed 6 bases at V and 6 bases at J, leaving 12 bases unmatched.

On this clone: The same CDR3 is also encoded by other DNA sequences in this sample. The genes are TRBV15 and TRBJ2-1; D might be TRBD1 (5 bases). V gave up 0 bases and J gave up 0 bases, with 6 bases separating them. Germline values: CDR1 LNHNV, CDR2 YYDKDF (reference sequence). This CDR3 is built from 15 residues. The CDR3 region is CATSRDRASYNEQFF. As DNA, the CDR3 is TGTGCCACCAGCAGAGACAGGGCCTCCTACAATGAGCAGTTCTTC.

The V call is TRBV11-2, the J call TRBJ2-7; a weak D match, TRBD1 (6 bases). The CDR3 spans 14 residues. Germline CDR1 reads SGHAT; CDR2 reads FQNNGV. Between the trimmed V and J ends, which lost 3 bases and 7 bases, there was a span of 16 bases. The chain's CDR3 is CASSFFTGLKEQYF. The CDR3 DNA sequence: TGTGCCAGCAGCTTTTTTACAGGGCTGAAAGAGCAGTACTTC.

This clone showed up just once. The rearrangement uses TRBV16 and TRBJ2-7, with TRBD2 matching 7 bases. CDR3 length: 14 amino acids. After removal of 4 bases from V and 6 bases from J, the junction contained 9 bases not matched to a gene. Germline CDR1 is KGHSY and CDR2 is FQNENV. The CDR3 protein is CASSPSGAPGEQYF. The CDR3 DNA sequence: TGTGCCAGCAGCCCAAGCGGGGCGCCGGGCGAGCAGTACTTC.

This clone was seen more than once but under ten times. This rearrangement joins TRBV4-1 to TRBJ1-6; D remains ambiguous. Germline V gene lookup returns CDR1 MGHRA and CDR2 YSYEKL. V shed 6 bases and J shed 5 bases, with 11 bases lying between them. The CDR3 is made up of 14 amino acids. CDR3 amino acids: CASRVSGNNSPLHF. CDR3 nucleotides: TGCGCCAGCAGGGTTAGCGGTAATAATTCACCCCTCCACTTT.

This clone was picked up one time. The V and J genes are TRBV9 and TRBJ2-7; tentatively, D is TRBD1 (5 bases). This CDR3 has 14 residues. The germline V gene encodes CDR1 SGDLS and CDR2 YYNGEE. V was trimmed by 4 bases and J by 3 bases, leaving 14 bases between them. The CDR3 nucleotides are TGTGCCAGCAGCCCCCTAGGGGATGACTACGAGCAGTACTTC. The encoded protein is CASSPLGDDYEQYF.

This chain uses TRBV9 with TRBJ2-7, with 12 positions matching TRBD2. The CDR3 is 12 amino acids. The germline V gene has CDR1 SGDLS and CDR2 YYNGEE. The CDR3: CGSGLAGYEQYF. The CDR3 nucleotides read TGTGGCTCGGGACTAGCGGGCTACGAGCAGTACTTC.

This clone was picked up a small number of times. The chain carries TRBV18 and TRBJ1-5; possible D gene TRBD1, 5 bases. The CDR3 is 15 amino acids. Germline V gives CDR1 KGHSH, CDR2 LQKENI. V was trimmed by 3 bases and J by 7 bases, leaving 16 bases between them. The CDR3 sequence is CASSPARGEGQPQHF. DNA of the CDR3: TGTGCCAGCTCACCGGCTCGGGGGGAGGGGCAGCCCCAGCATTTT. Full variable domain (missing parts from reference TRBV18 and TRBJ1-5): NAGVMQNPRHLVRRRGQEARLRCSPMKGHSHVYWYRQLPEEGLKFMVYLQKENIIDESGMPKERFSAEFPKEGPSILRIQQVVRGDSAAYFCASSPARGEGQPQHFGDGTRLSIL.

The chain joins TRBV30 to TRBJ2-5; 9 bases are shared with TRBD2. Germline lookup yields CDR1 GTSNPN and CDR2 SVGIG (reference sequence). The CDR3 covers 15 residues. With V trimmed by 3 bases and J by 7 bases, 12 bases remained unmatched. The DNA for the CDR3 is TGTGCCTGGAGCGCCCACGGGGGCGGGGGGGGGACCCAGTACTTC. It specifies CAWSAHGGGGGTQYF.

This rearrangement joins TRBV7-2 to TRBJ1-2; D might be TRBD1 (6 bases). The CDR3 runs to 18 residues. Trimming left V 5 bases short and J 1 base short, with 23 bases between. CDR1 and CDR2 (germline): SGHTA, FQGNSA. CDR3: CASSRILPQQGLNYGYTF. The CDR3 DNA reads TGTGCCAGCAGCCGGATCCTCCCTCAACAGGGCCTTAACTATGGCTACACCTTC.

The chain is built from TRBV18 and TRBJ1-3; 12 nucleotides agree with TRBD1. The CDR3 is made up of 17 amino acids. V was pared by 3 bases and J by 7 bases, with 10 bases of the junction left unmatched. Germline CDR1 reads KGHSH; CDR2 reads LQKENI. The CDR3 sequence is CASSPGQGAAEGNTIYF. CDR3 in DNA: TGTGCCAGCTCACCGGGACAGGGGGCCGCCGAGGGGAACACCATATATTTT.

The V and J genes are TRBV5-1 and TRBJ2-2, with D possibly matching TRBD2 (7 bases). CDR1 SGHRS and CDR2 YFSETQ come from the germline V gene. V was clipped by 5 bases and J by 0 bases, with 14 bases between them. The CDR3 consists of 16 residues. The CDR3 loop reads CASRGGLAANTGELFF. Written as DNA, the CDR3 is TGCGCCAGCAGGGGGGGGCTAGCGGCGAACACCGGGGAGCTGTTTTTT.

V and J are TRBV4-3 and TRBJ2-5; TRBD2 agrees at 8 bases. The CDR3 consists of 14 residues. Germline V gene data show CDR1 as LGHNA and CDR2 as YSLEER. Losses at the gene ends were 2 bases for V and 4 bases for J; bases not matched to a gene: 3. CDR3 sequence: CASSQMSGGETQYF. In DNA form, the CDR3 reads TGCGCCAGCAGCCAAATGAGCGGGGGAGAGACCCAGTACTTC.

The V gene is TRBV7-9, the J gene TRBJ1-1; D not resolved. The CDR3 runs to 19 residues. Germline CDR1 reads SEHNR; CDR2 reads FQNEAQ (reference sequence). Trimming cost V 6 bases and J 0 bases, with 26 bases left between them. The CDR3 here is CASSPISGFDRLMNTEAFF. The DNA for the CDR3 is TGTGCCAGCAGTCCAATTTCGGGTTTCGATCGACTAATGAACACTGAAGCTTTCTTT.

The gene calls are TRBV30 and TRBJ1-4; D is uncertain. Germline CDR1 and CDR2: GTSNPN and SVGIG (reference sequence). V lost 3 bases to trimming and J lost 3 bases, with 5 bases between them. The CDR3 totals 12 residues. As DNA, the CDR3 is TGTGCCTGGAGCCTTGCTAATGAAAAACTGTTTTTT. This sequence encodes CAWSLANEKLFF. Looking up the rest from reference TRBV30 and TRBJ1-4 gives the full variable domain: SQTIHQWPATLVQPVGSPLSLECTVEGTSNPNLYWYRQAAGRGLQLLFYSVGIGQISSEVPQNLSASRPQDRQFILSSKKLLLSDSGFYLCAWSLANEKLFFGSGTQLSVL.

The chain joins TRBV7-9 to TRBJ2-3, with D possibly being TRBD2 (5 bases). CDR1 is SEHNR and CDR2 is FQNEAQ in the germline V gene (reference sequence). V was cut by 4 bases and J by 3 bases, with 17 bases left in between. The CDR3 is 16 residues long. CDR3 DNA: TGTGCCAGCAGCTACTCACTAGTTACTGTAACAGATACGCAGTATTTT. The encoded protein is CASSYSLVTVTDTQYF. Supplemented by reference TRBV7-9 and TRBJ2-3, the full variable domain reads DTGVSQNPRHKITKRGQNVTFRCDPISEHNRLYWYRQTLGQGPEFLTYFQNEAQLEKSRLLSDRFSAERPKGSFSTLEIQRTEQGDSAMYLCASSYSLVTVTDTQYFGPGTRLTVL.

DNA for the CDR3: TGCGCCAGCAGCTCGGGACTCCTCAATGAGCAGTTCTTC. This gives the protein CASSSGLLNEQFF. V usage is TRBV5-1 and J usage is TRBJ2-1; possibly TRBD2 for D (6 bases). The CDR3 length is 13 residues. Looked up from germline, CDR1 is SGHRS and CDR2 is YFSETQ. With 3 bases removed from V and 6 bases from J, the gap between germline ends came to 10 bases.

This clone was detected a few times. The chain is built from TRBV18 and TRBJ1-6, with D perhaps TRBD1 (5 bases). The ends were cut back, 6 bases at V and 5 bases at J, with 14 bases in the middle. Germline V gives CDR1 KGHSH, CDR2 LQKENI. The CDR3 loop spans 15 amino acids. The CDR3 DNA sequence: TGTGCCAGCTCCCTAGGGACTCTCGATAATTCACCCCTCCACTTT. Amino acids: CASSLGTLDNSPLHF.

The V call is TRBV28, the J call TRBJ1-2; D gene ambiguous. Germline assignment: CDR1 MDHEN and CDR2 SYDVKM. V shed 4 bases and J shed 2 bases, with 8 bases lying between them. The CDR3 covers 13 residues. Here the CDR3 reads CASSYLLNYGYTF. In nucleotides, the CDR3 is TGTGCCAGCAGTTACTTACTAAACTATGGCTACACCTTC.

This clone was recorded once. This chain joins TRBV6-5 and TRBJ2-1, with 9 bases that match TRBD2. The ends lost 5 bases at V and 7 bases at J; junction bases unmatched: 9. Germline CDR1 and CDR2: MNHEY and SVGAGI. The CDR3 is made up of 15 amino acids. CDR3 loop: CASSPRGAGGNEQFF. CDR3 nucleotide sequence: TGTGCCAGCAGTCCCCGAGGGGCGGGAGGGAATGAGCAGTTCTTC.

J is TRBJ2-5 and V is TRBV6-1, with 9 bases that match TRBD1. Judging by the DNA end, TRBJ2-7 fits better; the J call may be wrong. Germline CDR1 MNHNS, CDR2 SASEGT. The CDR3 covers 14 residues. The DNA for the CDR3 is TGTGCCAGCAGGGACGGACAGGGGAGAGTCGAGCAGTACTTC. This encodes CASRDGQGRVEQYF.

The V gene is TRBV2, the J gene TRBJ2-1, with TRBD2 as a possible D gene (7 bases). V lost 4 bases to trimming and J lost 5 bases, with 9 bases between them. There are 13 residues in the CDR3. Germline CDR1 reads SNHLY; CDR2 reads FYNNEI. This CDR3 reads CASSGGGHNEQFF. The CDR3 DNA reads TGTGCCAGCAGTGGGGGGGGCCACAATGAGCAGTTCTTC.

The chain links TRBV7-3 to TRBJ1-1; no reliable D call. V gave up 4 bases and J gave up 4 bases, with 13 bases separating them. The length of the CDR3 is 14 residues. In germline, CDR1 is SGHTA, CDR2 FQGTGA. CDR3: CASSSGLGGTEAFF. The CDR3, as DNA: TGTGCCAGCAGCTCAGGACTAGGTGGCACTGAAGCTTTCTTT.

To note about this clone: This same CDR3 is encoded by further DNA sequences in the sample. This chain links TRBV7-2 with TRBJ2-1, with D maybe TRBD2 (6 bases). The V end lost 3 bases, the J end lost 0 bases, and 9 bases lay between the germline ends. CDR3 length equals 15 residues. Germline V gene sequence: CDR1 SGHTA, CDR2 FQGNSA. DNA for the CDR3: TGTGCCAGCAGCTTGGCGGGGAGCTCCTACAATGAGCAGTTCTTC. This sequence encodes CASSLAGSSYNEQFF.

This chain connects TRBV28 to TRBJ2-2; D may be TRBD2 (5 bases). Trimming took 7 bases from V and 5 from J, leaving 11 bases between them. CDR1 and CDR2 from the germline V gene are MDHEN and SYDVKM. The CDR3 loop spans 13 amino acids. The CDR3 sequence is CASTVPGTGELFF. The DNA of the CDR3 is TGTGCCAGCACCGTGCCGGGGACCGGGGAGCTGTTTTTT.

CDR3 DNA sequence: TGTGCCAGCAGCCCCGCGGGACAGGCATCAGGCTATGGCTACACCTTC. The encoded protein is CASSPAGQASGYGYTF. This chain uses TRBV4-2 with TRBJ1-2, with TRBD1 matching 8 bases. This CDR3 is built from 16 residues. Per the germline V gene, CDR1 is LGHNA and CDR2 is YNFKEQ. With 4 bases clipped from V and 4 bases from J, the junction kept 11 bases outside the gene matches.

This chain links TRBV29-1 with TRBJ2-1; 8 bases map to TRBD1. This CDR3 has 16 amino acids. Germline V lookup: CDR1 SQVTM, CDR2 ANQGSEA. V trimming: 1 base; J trimming: 0 bases; junction bases outside the gene matches: 5. CDR3 region: CSVEVEGTGSYNEQFF. The CDR3 region has the DNA TGCAGCGTTGAAGTGGAAGGGACAGGCTCCTACAATGAGCAGTTCTTC.